The 9 T cell receptor beta chains below come from one sample, sequenced in a study of early T cells in non-severe SARS-CoV-2 infection. TCRdb processed the 5' RACE reads anew with MiXCR; each CDR3 protein has one entry. The table lists tens of thousands of distinct CDR3 sequences, about 10% of them singletons. Sequenced input: whole blood. These receptors all come from an adult who was a healthcare worker with PCR-confirmed SARS-CoV-2 infection or an uninfected control (not recorded which).

Turning to this clonotype: This may stem from a read error, because a much larger clone lies one nucleotide away. The J gene is TRBJ1-2, the V gene TRBV9; D unclear. CDR1 SGDLS and CDR2 YYNGEE come from the germline V gene. The CDR3 consists of 13 residues. The CDR3 bases are TGTACCAGCAGCGGGATAGTCCCCTATGGCTACACCTTC. Translation gives CTSSGIVPYGYTF. Full variable domain (missing parts from reference TRBV9 and TRBJ1-2): DSGVTQTPKHLITATGQRVTLRCSPRSGDLSVYWYQQSLDQGLQFLIQYYNGEERAKGNILERFSAQQFPDLHSELNLSSLELGDSALYFCTSSGIVPYGYTFGSGTRLTVV.

V gene TRBV7-8 combines with J gene TRBJ1-6; the D gene is possibly TRBD1 (5 bases). CDR1 is SGHVS, CDR2 FQNEAQ, per germline. The germline V and J ends were trimmed by 0 bases and 0 bases, with 18 bases remaining between them. The CDR3 loop spans 20 amino acids. The CDR3 DNA reads as TGTGCCAGCAGCTTAGCTTTACCGGGACCACTGAGCTCCTATAATTCACCCCTCCACTTT. Residues: CASSLALPGPLSSYNSPLHF.

This clonotype was counted many times. The rearrangement joins TRBV10-3 to TRBJ2-2, with D possibly being TRBD1 (6 bases). Trimming removed 1 base at V and 8 bases at J, with 11 bases between. Germline V gene data show CDR1 as ENHRY and CDR2 as SYGVKD. There are 14 residues in the CDR3. CDR3 sequence (DNA): TGTGCCATCAGTGAGTTCGGACAGCAAGGGGAGCTGTTTTTT. Encoded protein: CAISEFGQQGELFF.

The chain combines TRBV20-1 with TRBJ2-5; TRBD1 is a possible D gene (6 bases). CDR1 and CDR2 (germline): DFQATT, SNEGSKA (reference sequence). The CDR3 loop spans 12 amino acids. V lost 5 bases and J 5 bases, leaving 12 bases between the germline ends. Here the CDR3 DNA reads TGCAGTGCTGCCAACAGGGATGAGACCCAGTACTTC. Translated, it gives CSAANRDETQYF.

In this sample, this clonotype turned up many times. The rearrangement links TRBV7-2 to TRBJ2-7, with 7 bases matching TRBD2. The J segment lost 2 bases and the V segment lost 4 bases, leaving 2 bases of the junction unmatched. CDR3 length: 13 amino acids. Germline CDR1 is SGHTA and CDR2 is FQGNSA. The CDR3 DNA reads TGTGCCAGCAGCTCAACTAGCGCCTACGAGCAGTACTTC. Encoded protein: CASSSTSAYEQYF. The full variable domain, in which reference TRBV7-2 and TRBJ2-7 provide the parts outside the CDR3, is GAGVSQSPSNKVTEKGKDVELRCDPISGHTALYWYRQSLGQGLEFLIYFQGNSAPDKSGLPSDRFSAERTGGSVSTLTIQRTQQEDSAVYLCASSSTSAYEQYFGPGTRLTVT.

This clonotype was found many times. The V gene is TRBV7-6, the J gene TRBJ1-6, with a weak D call TRBD1 (5 bases). Germline V gene data show CDR1 as SGHVS and CDR2 as FNYEAQ. Trimming cost V 6 bases and J 0 bases, with 9 bases left between them. The CDR3 runs 15 residues. DNA of the CDR3: TGTGCCAGCAGAAGAGACAGCTCCTATAATTCACCCCTCCACTTT. Encoded protein: CASRRDSSYNSPLHF.

This clonotype has at least ten counts. The chain employs TRBV6-5 and TRBJ1-1; D not resolved. Germline-derived CDR1 and CDR2 are MNHEY and SVGAGI. The V end was cut by 8 bases, the J end by 1 base, with 8 bases between. This CDR3 has 12 residues. The CDR3 reads CASSGGNTEAFF. CDR3 nucleotide sequence: TGTGCCAGCTCTGGCGGGAACACTGAAGCTTTCTTT.

This clonotype was observed many times. The rearrangement joins TRBV20-1 to TRBJ1-5; 8 nucleotides align to TRBD1. Germline V lookup: CDR1 DFQATT, CDR2 SNEGSKA (reference sequence). The CDR3 consists of 17 residues. V dropped 0 bases and J dropped 6; count of bases not matched to a gene: 13. The CDR3 coding sequence is TGCAGTGCTAGAGAACTGAGAACAGGGGGATTGAGTCAGCCCCAGCATTTT. Protein: CSARELRTGGLSQPQHF.

There are many counts of this clonotype. The chain couples TRBV11-2 to TRBJ1-2, with TRBD1 matching 7 bases. Germline loops: CDR1 SGHAT, CDR2 FQNNGV. J was trimmed by 4 bases and V by 4 bases; bases with no gene match: 6. The CDR3 runs 14 residues. In nucleotides, the CDR3 is TGTGCCAGCAGCTCCGTCGGGACAGCCTATGGCTACACCTTC. The encoded protein is CASSSVGTAYGYTF.